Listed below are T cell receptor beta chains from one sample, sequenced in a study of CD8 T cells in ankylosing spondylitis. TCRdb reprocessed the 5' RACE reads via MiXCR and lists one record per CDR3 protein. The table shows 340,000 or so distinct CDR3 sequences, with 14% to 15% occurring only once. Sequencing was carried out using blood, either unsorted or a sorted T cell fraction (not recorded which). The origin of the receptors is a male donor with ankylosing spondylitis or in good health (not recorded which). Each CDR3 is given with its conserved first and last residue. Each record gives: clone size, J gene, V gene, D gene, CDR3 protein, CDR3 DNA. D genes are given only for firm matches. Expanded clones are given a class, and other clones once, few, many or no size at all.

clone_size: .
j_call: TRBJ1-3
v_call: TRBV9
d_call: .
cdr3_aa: CASSGGNRNTIYF
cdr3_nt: TGTGCCAGCAGCGGGGGTAACAGAAACACCATATATTTT

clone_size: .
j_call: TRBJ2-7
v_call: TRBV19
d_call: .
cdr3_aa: CASSIGVENYEQYF
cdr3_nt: TGTGCCAGTAGTATAGGCGTCGAGAACTACGAGCAGTACTTC

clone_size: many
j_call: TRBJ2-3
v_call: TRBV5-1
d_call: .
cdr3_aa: CASSLVLHSTDTQYF
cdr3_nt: TGCGCCAGCAGCTTGGTCCTCCATAGCACAGATACGCAGTATTTT

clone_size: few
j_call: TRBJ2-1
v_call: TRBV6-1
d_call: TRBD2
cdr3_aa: CASSGRGGQLSLDEQFF
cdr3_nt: TGTGCCAGCAGTGGCCGGGGGGGACAACTGTCCTTGGATGAGCAGTTCTTC

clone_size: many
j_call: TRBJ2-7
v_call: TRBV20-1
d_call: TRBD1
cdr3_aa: CSATGQPYEQYF
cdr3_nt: TGCAGTGCAACGGGACAGCCCTACGAGCAGTACTTC

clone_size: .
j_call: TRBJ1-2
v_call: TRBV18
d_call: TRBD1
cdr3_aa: CASSGGTGGYGYTF
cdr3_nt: TGTGCCAGCTCAGGCGGTACAGGGGGGTATGGCTACACCTTC

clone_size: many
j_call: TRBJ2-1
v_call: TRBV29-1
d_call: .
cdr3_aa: CSVEQGANEQFF
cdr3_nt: TGCAGCGTTGAGCAGGGAGCCAATGAGCAGTTCTTC

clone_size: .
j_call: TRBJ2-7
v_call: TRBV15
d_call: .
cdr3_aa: CATSRPDGDEQYF
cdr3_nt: TGTGCCACCAGCAGACCGGACGGGGACGAGCAGTACTTC

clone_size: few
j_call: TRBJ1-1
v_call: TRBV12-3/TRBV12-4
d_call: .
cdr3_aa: CASSLYRFKDTEAFF
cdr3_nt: TGTGCCAGCAGTTTATATAGGTTTAAGGACACTGAAGCTTTCTTT

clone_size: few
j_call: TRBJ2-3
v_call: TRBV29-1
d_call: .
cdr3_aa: CSVGFGDTQYF
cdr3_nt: TGCAGCGTTGGTTTTGGGGATACGCAGTATTTT

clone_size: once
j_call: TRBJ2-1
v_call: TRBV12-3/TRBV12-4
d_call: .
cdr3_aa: CASIGYAYNEQFF
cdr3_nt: TGTGCCAGCATCGGGTACGCCTACAATGAGCAGTTCTTC

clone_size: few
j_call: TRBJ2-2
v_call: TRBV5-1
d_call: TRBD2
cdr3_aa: CASSRSGRADTGELFF
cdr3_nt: TGCGCCAGCAGCCGTAGCGGGAGGGCTGATACCGGGGAGCTGTTTTTT

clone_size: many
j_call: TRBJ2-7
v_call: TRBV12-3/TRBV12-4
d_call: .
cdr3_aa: CASSLTYEQYF
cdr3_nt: TGTGCCAGCAGTTTAACCTACGAGCAGTACTTC

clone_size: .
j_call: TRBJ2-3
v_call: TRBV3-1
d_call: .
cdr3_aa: CASSPDPYTDTQYF
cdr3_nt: TGTGCCAGCAGCCCGGACCCTTACACAGATACGCAGTATTTT

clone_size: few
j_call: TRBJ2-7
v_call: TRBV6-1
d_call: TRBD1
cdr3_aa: CASSEAGPGTDEQYF
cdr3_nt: TGTGCCAGCAGTGAAGCGGGTCCAGGGACAGACGAGCAGTACTTC

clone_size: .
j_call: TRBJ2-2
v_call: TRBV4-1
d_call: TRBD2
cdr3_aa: CASSTGGTNTGELFF
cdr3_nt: TGCGCCAGCAGCACCGGGGGGACGAACACCGGGGAGCTGTTTTTT

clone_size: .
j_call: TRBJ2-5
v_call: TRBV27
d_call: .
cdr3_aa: CRDPGAQETQYF
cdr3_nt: TGTCGAGATCCAGGAGCTCAAGAGACCCAGTACTTC

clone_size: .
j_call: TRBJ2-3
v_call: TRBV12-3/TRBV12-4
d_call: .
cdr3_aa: CASSLEGRADTQYF
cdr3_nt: TGTGCCAGCAGTTTGGAGGGCCGGGCAGATACGCAGTATTTT

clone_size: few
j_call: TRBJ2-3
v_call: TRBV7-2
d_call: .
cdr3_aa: CASSLVTGGDTQYF
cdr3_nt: TGTGCCAGCAGCTTAGTCACCGGGGGAGATACGCAGTATTTT

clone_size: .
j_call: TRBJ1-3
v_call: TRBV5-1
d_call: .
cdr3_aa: CASSRDRTRAGTIYF
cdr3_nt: TGCGCCAGCAGCAGAGATAGAACCCGGGCAGGCACCATATATTTT

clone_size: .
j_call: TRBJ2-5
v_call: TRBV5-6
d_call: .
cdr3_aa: CASSLFFWWEMETQYF
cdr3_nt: TGTGCCAGCAGCTTGTTTTTCTGGTGGGAGATGGAGACCCAGTACTTC

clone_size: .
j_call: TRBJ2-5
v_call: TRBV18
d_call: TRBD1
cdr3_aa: CASSPRDRETQYF
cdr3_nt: TGTGCCAGCTCACCACGGGACAGGGAGACCCAGTACTTC

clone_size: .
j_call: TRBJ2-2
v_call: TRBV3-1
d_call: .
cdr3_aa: CASSTLRGELFF
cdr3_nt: TGTGCCAGCAGCACACTACGCGGGGAGCTGTTTTTT

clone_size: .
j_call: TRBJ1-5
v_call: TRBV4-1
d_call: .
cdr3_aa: CASSQEGGSWGQPQHF
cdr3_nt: TGCGCCAGCAGCCAAGAGGGGGGCAGTTGGGGTCAGCCCCAGCATTTT

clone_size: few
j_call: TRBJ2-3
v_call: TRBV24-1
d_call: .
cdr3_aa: CATSQGKGSTDTQYF
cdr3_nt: TGTGCCACCTCACAGGGTAAAGGGAGCACAGATACGCAGTATTTT

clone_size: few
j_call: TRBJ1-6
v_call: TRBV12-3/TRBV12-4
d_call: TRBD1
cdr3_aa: CASSLYGQDSPLHF
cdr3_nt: TGTGCCAGCAGTTTATACGGACAGGATTCACCCCTCCACTTT

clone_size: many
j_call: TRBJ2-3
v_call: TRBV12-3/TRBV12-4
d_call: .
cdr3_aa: CASTQADTQYF
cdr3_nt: TGTGCCAGCACCCAGGCAGATACGCAGTATTTT